Below, 6 T cell receptor beta chains from the same sample are listed, as sequenced in a study of T cell clonotyping in hematopoietic cell transplantation (dated by TCRdb to 2020 to 2023). This specimen's time point label, interpreted: recipient sample about 28 days before transplant, after cytoreduction. The library relied on the immunoSEQ multiplex PCR assay. TCRdb stores this immuneACCESS table with in-frame sequences only. Part of the clones is absent; in the studies checked, under half of the shortfall reflects unresolved V genes, and no reason is known for the rest. This sample is represented by approximately 8,700 clones; 87% of them were singletons. The top ten constitute 27% of the sample. The sample here was peripheral blood mononuclear cells, taken before stem cell transplant. These receptor sequences come from an older woman with acute myeloid leukemia. Some clones in this sample may be carry-over from other donors' samples.

The chain has TRBV4-1 and TRBJ1-1, with D perhaps matching TRBD1 (5 bases). Trimming stripped 6 bases from V and 1 base from J, with 12 bases between. The CDR3 sequence is 14 residues long. Germline V CDR1 and CDR2: MGHRA, YSYEKL. CDR3 amino acids: CASRPYTGNTEAFF. The CDR3, as DNA: TGCGCCAGCAGGCCGTATACAGGGAACACTGAAGCTTTCTTT.

The chain employs TRBV10-3 and TRBJ2-3; 9 bases fit TRBD2. This CDR3 spans 17 amino acids. The germline gives CDR1 ENHRY, CDR2 SYGVKD. Trimming took 0 bases from V and 4 from J; bases not matched to a gene: 8. The DNA for the CDR3 is TGTGCCATCAGTGAGTCGATCCTAGCGGGATCAGCAGATACGCAGTATTTT. Its translation is CAISESILAGSADTQYF.

The chain recombines TRBV4-3 with TRBJ1-3; possibly TRBD1 for D (5 bases). The CDR3 runs to 16 residues. Germline CDR1 LGHNA, CDR2 YSLEER. Between the trimmed V and J ends, which lost 0 bases and 4 bases, there was a span of 13 bases. CDR3 coding DNA: TGCGCCAGCAGCCAAGAAGGGGCAGGGTACGGAAACACCATATATTTT. Translation gives CASSQEGAGYGNTIYF.

This clone came up a few times. The V and J genes are TRBV2 and TRBJ2-7; TRBD1 matches at 9 bases. CDR1 is SNHLY and CDR2 is FYNNEI in the germline V gene. The CDR3 contains 12 residues. V lost 4 bases, J lost 7 bases, and 2 bases stayed unmatched. The CDR3 coding sequence is TGTGCCAGCAGTGGGGACAGGGTGGAGCAGTACTTC. The encoded protein is CASSGDRVEQYF.

The chain carries TRBV11-3 and TRBJ1-3; D is ambiguous. Germline loops: CDR1 SGHNT, CDR2 YENEEA. Trimming cost V 3 bases and J 0 bases, with 9 bases left between them. The CDR3 length is 15 residues. As DNA, the CDR3 is TGTGCCAGCAGCTTCGAGGTTCTCTCTGGAAACACCATATATTTT. Residues: CASSFEVLSGNTIYF.

This clone was detected only once. The chain has TRBV7-2 and TRBJ2-5; D might be TRBD1 or TRBD2, each matching 5 bases. The CDR3 runs to 12 residues. Per the germline V gene, CDR1 is SGHTA and CDR2 is FQGNSA. The ends were cut back, 4 bases at V and 13 bases at J, with 16 bases in the middle. CDR3 sequence: CASSSWDRQPYF. The CDR3 coding sequence is TGTGCCAGCAGCTCCTGGGACCGGCAGCCGTACTTC.